This T cell receptor (beta chain) stems from a study of CD8 T cells in Susac syndrome. Reverse transcription of roughly 0.5 to 1 ug RNA was performed with random hexamers. MiXCR, run by TCRdb on the immunoSEQ multiplex PCR reads, gives a single entry per CDR3 protein. The sample records tens of thousands of distinct CDR3 sequences, 90% to 95% being singletons. From germline, CDR1 is SGDLS and CDR2 YYNGEE. The CDR3 consists of 16 residues. V shed 3 bases and J 5 bases; nucleotides not matched to a gene: 5. The multiple sclerosis control group was made up of treatment-naive patients with stable or active relapsing-remitting disease.

The source is a human donor with multiple sclerosis. This chain connects TRBV9 to TRBJ2-2; 12 bases match TRBD1. The sample was CD8+ T cells from PBMCs. The CDR3 sequence: CASSAGQGAPTGELFF. The CDR3 bases are TGTGCCAGCAGCGCGGGACAGGGGGCACCGACCGGGGAGCTGTTTTTT.